The clone carrying this T cell receptor beta chain has ten or more counts. What it binds is unknown. The data derive from a study of T cells in Graves' hyperthyroidism and ophthalmopathy. Regions amplified from RNA transcripts were the TCR beta CDR3 regions. First-round RT-PCR with HTBI primers amplified the TCR CDR3 region. From the multiplex PCR reads, TCRdb called clonotypes with MiXCR, one entry per CDR3 protein. The sample gives approximately 320,000 distinct CDR3 sequences, roughly 15% of which show up once; around a third is in the top ten. The length of the CDR3 is 15 residues. V gave up 5 bases and J gave up 3 bases; unmatched junction bases: 9. Germline lookup yields CDR1 SNHLY and CDR2 FYNNEI. Study results and caveats: Separating ophthalmopathy from stable hyperthyroidism was achieved by a 13 V-J model.

The study left out patients who had uncontrolled infection, other autoimmune disease, pregnancy or lactation. Used for diagnoses were clinical symptoms, serum thyroxine and TRAb, thyroid ultrasound and orbital computed tomography. It was approximately 9.7 ml of fresh peripheral blood that supplied the PBMCs. The TCR comes from a young man with Graves' hyperthyroidism. The gene calls are TRBV2 and TRBJ2-7, with TRBD2 matching 8 bases. The sample comprised blood. The CDR3 region is CASSLAGQKYYEQYF. CDR3 DNA: TGTGCCAGCAGTTTAGCGGGGCAAAAATACTACGAGCAGTACTTC.